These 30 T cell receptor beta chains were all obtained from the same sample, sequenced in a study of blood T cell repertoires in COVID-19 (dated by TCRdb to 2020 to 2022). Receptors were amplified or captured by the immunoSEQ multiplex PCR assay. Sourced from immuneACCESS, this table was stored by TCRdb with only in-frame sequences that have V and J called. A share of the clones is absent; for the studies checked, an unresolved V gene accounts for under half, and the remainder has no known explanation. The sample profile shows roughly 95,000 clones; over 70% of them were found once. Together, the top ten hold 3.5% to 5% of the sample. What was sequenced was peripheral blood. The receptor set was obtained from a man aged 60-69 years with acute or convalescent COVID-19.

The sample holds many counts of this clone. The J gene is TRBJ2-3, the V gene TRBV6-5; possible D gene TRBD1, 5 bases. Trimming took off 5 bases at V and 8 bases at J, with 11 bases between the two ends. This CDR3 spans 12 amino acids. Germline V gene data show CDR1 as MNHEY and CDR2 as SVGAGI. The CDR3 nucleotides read TGTGCCAGCAGTACAAATCAGGGTACGCAGTATTTT. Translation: CASSTNQGTQYF.

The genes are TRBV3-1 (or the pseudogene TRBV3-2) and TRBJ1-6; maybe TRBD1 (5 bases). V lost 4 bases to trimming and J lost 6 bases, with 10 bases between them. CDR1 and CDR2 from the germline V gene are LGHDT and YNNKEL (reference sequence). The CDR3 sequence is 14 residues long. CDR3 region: CASSPTVLNSPLHF. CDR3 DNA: TGTGCCAGCAGCCCGACAGTACTTAATTCACCCCTCCACTTT.

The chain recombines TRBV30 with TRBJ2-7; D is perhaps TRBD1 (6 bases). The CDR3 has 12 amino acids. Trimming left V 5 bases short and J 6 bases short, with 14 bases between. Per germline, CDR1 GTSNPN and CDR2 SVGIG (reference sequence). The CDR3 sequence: CAWEQGGSEQYF. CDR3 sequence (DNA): TGTGCCTGGGAGCAAGGGGGATCCGAGCAGTACTTC.

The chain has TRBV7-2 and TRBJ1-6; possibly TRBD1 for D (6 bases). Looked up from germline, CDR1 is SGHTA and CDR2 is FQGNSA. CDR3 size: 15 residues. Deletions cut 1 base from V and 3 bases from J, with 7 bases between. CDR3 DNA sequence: TGTGCCAGCAGCTTAGGACAGGACTATAATTCACCCCTCCACTTT. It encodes CASSLGQDYNSPLHF.

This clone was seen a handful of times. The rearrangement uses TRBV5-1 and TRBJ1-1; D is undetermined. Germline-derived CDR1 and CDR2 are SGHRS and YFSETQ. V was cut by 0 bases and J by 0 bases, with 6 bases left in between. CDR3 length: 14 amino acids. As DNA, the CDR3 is TGCGCCAGCAGCTTGGGTATGTTGAACACTGAAGCTTTCTTT. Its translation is CASSLGMLNTEAFF.

The CDR3 DNA reads TGTGCCAGCAGCTTAAGGGGGAGGCAGTTCTTC. It is translated as CASSLRGRQFF. V is TRBV11-3 and J is TRBJ2-1, with a possible D match to TRBD1 (6 bases). The V gene lost 2 bases and the J gene lost 12 bases, with 8 bases spanning the gap. The CDR3 spans 11 residues. Germline V gene data show CDR1 as SGHNT and CDR2 as YENEEA.

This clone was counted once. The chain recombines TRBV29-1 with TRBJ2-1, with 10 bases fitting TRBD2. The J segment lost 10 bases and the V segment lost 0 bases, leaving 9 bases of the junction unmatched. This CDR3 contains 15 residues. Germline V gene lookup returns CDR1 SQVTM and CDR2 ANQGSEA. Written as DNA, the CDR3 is TGCAGCGTTGAAGATCGGGCTAGCGGGAGCTTCGAGCAGTTCTTC. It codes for CSVEDRASGSFEQFF.

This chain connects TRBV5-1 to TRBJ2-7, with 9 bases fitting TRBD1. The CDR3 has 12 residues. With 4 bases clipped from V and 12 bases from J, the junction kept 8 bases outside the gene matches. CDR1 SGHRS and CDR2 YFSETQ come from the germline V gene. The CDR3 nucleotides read TGCGCCAGCAGCCCGGACAGGGGCCCTATGTACGTC. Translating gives CASSPDRGPMYV.

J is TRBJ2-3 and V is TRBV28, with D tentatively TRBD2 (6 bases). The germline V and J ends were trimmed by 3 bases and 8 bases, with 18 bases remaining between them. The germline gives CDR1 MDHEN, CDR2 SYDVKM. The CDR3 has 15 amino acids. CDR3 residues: CASSFGTPSQSTQYF. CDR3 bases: TGTGCCAGCAGTTTCGGGACTCCCTCCCAATCTACGCAGTATTTT.

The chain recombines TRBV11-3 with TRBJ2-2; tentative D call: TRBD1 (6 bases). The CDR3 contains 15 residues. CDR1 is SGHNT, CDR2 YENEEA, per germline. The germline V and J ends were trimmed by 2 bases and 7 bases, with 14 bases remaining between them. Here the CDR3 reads CASSLWEQGGGELFF. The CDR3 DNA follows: TGTGCCAGCAGCTTATGGGAACAGGGCGGCGGGGAGCTGTTTTTT.

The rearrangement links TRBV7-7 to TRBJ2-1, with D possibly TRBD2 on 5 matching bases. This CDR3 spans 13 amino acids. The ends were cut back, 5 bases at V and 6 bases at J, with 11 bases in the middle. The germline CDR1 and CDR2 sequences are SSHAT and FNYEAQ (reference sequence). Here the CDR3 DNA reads TGTGCCAGCAGCGTCGGGATCTTCAATGAGCAGTTCTTC. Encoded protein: CASSVGIFNEQFF.

Here the CDR3 DNA reads TGTGCCAGCAGCGGGTCGGGGGGAGGCACCGCGGGTGAGCAGTTCTTC. It is translated as CASSGSGGGTAGEQFF. The chain has TRBV9 and TRBJ2-1; TRBD2 aligns across 7 bases. Germline CDR1 and CDR2: SGDLS and YYNGEE. V was clipped by 3 bases and J by 9 bases; unmatched bases: 15. The CDR3 sequence is 16 residues long.

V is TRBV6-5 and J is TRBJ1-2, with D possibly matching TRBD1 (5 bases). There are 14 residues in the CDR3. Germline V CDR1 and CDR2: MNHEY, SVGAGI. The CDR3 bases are TGTGCAACCGGGACTCAAACTCCTAACTATGGCTACACCTTC. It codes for CATGTQTPNYGYTF.

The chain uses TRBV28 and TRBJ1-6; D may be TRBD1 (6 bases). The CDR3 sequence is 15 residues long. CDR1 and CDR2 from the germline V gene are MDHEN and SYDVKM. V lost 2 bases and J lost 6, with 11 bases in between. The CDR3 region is CASSLLTGSNSPLHF. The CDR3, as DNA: TGTGCCAGCAGTTTACTTACAGGGTCTAATTCACCCCTCCACTTT.

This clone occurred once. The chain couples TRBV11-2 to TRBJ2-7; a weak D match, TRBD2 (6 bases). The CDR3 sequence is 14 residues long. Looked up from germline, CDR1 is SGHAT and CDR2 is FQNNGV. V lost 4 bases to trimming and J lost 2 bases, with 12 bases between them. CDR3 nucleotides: TGTGCCAGCAGCTCCGGGCGGGGCGCCTACGAGCAGTACTTC. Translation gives CASSSGRGAYEQYF.

The CDR3 protein is CASSQVGGGLGETQYF. DNA for the CDR3: TGCGCCAGCAGCCAAGTAGGGGGGGGGCTTGGAGAGACCCAGTACTTC. The chain couples TRBV4-1 to TRBJ2-5; maybe TRBD2 (7 bases). The CDR3 runs 16 residues. Germline V gene data show CDR1 as MGHRA and CDR2 as YSYEKL. V lost 1 base to trimming and J lost 4 bases, with 16 bases between them.

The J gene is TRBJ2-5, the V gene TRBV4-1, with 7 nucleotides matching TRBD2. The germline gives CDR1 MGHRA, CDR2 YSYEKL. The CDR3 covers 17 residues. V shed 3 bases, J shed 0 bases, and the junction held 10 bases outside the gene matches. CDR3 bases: TGCGCCAGCAGCCACGGAGCTAGCGGACCGTACCAAGAGACCCAGTACTTC. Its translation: CASSHGASGPYQETQYF.

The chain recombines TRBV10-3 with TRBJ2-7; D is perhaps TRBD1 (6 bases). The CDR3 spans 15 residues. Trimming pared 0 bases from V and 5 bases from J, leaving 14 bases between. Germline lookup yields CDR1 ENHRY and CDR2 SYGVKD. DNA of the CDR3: TGTGCCATCAGTGAGTCGGGCAGGGGCGGCCACGAGCAGTACTTC. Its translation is CAISESGRGGHEQYF.

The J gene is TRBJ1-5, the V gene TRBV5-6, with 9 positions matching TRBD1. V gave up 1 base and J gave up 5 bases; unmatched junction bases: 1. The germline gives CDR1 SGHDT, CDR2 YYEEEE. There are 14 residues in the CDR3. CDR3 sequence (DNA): TGTGCCAGCAGCTTGTGGGACAGGGATCAGCCCCAGCATTTT. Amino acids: CASSLWDRDQPQHF.

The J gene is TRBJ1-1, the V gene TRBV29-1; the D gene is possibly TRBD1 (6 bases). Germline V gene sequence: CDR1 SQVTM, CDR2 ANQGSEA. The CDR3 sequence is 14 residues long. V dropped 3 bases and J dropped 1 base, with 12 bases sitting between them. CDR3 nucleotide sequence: TGCAGCGTTGATCCCCCAGGGGAGAACACTGAAGCTTTCTTT. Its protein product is CSVDPPGENTEAFF.

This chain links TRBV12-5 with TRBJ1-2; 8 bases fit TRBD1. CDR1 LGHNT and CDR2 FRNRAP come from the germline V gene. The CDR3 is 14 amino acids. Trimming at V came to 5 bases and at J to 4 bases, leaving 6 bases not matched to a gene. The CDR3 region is CASGLPGQGYGYTF. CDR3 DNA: TGTGCTAGTGGTCTACCAGGACAGGGCTATGGCTACACCTTC.

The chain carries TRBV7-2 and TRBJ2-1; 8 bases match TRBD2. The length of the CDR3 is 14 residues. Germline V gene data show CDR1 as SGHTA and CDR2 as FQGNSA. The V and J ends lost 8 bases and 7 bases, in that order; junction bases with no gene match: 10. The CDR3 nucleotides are TGTGCCAGCGGTCGGGGGGGTATGAAAAATGAGCAGTTCTTC. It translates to CASGRGGMKNEQFF.

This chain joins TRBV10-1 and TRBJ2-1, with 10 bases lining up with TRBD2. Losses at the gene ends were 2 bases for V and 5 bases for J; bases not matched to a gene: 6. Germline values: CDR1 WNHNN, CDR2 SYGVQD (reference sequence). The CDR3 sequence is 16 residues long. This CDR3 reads CASSEVLAGHDNEQFF. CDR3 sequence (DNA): TGCGCCAGCAGTGAGGTACTAGCGGGGCACGACAATGAGCAGTTCTTC.

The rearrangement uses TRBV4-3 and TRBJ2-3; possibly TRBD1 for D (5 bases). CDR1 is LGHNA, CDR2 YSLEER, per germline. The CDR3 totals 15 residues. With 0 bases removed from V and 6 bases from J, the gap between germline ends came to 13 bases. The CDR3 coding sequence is TGCGCCAGCAGCCAAGATTCCGCAGGGTGGGATACGCAGTATTTT. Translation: CASSQDSAGWDTQYF.

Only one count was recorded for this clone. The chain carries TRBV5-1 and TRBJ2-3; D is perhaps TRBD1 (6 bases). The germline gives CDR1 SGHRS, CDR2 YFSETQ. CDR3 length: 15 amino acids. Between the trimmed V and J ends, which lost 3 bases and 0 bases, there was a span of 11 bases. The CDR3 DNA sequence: TGCGCCAGCAGCTCGGACAGATCTAGCACAGATACGCAGTATTTT. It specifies CASSSDRSSTDTQYF.

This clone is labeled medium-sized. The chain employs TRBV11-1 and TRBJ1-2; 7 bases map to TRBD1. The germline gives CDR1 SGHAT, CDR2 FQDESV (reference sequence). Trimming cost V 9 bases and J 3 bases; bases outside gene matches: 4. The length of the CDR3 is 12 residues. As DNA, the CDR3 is TGTGCCAGAAAGGGGGCTCACTATGGCTACACCTTC. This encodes CARKGAHYGYTF.

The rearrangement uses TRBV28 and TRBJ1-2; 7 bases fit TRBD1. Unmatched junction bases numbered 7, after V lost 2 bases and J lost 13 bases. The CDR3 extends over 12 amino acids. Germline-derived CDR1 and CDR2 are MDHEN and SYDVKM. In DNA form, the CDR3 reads TGTGCCAGCAGTTTAGCGGCAGGGACAGCCACCTTC. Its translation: CASSLAAGTATF.

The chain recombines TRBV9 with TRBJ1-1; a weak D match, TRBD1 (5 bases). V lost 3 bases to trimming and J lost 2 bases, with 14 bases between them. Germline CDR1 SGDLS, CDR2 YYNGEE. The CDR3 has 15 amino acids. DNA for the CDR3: TGTGCCAGCAGCGCTGACAGCGAACTTAACACTGAAGCTTTCTTT. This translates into CASSADSELNTEAFF.

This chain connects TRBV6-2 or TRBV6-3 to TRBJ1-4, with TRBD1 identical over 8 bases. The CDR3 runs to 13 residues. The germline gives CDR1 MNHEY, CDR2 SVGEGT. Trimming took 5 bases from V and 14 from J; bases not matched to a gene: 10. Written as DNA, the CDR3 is TGTGCCAGCAGTCCCAACCGGGACAGGTGGCTGTTTTTT. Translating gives CASSPNRDRWLFF.

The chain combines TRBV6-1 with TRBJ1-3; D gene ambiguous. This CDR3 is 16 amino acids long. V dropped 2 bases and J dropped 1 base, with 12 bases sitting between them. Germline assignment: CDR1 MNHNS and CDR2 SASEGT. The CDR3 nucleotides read TGTGCCAGCAGTGAATTCGTAGAGAGTTCTGGAAACACCATATATTTT. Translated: CASSEFVESSGNTIYF.